What follows describes a single T cell receptor beta chain. Its antigen remains unknown. This sample is drawn from a study of cytomegalovirus exposure and HLA in healthy donors. In the study overall: It was reported in a later analysis that the approximately 120 validation repertoires used the same platform as the roughly 700 first-cohort repertoires. General study findings and limits: The authors confirmed in vitro that a few CMV-associated chains were specific for CMV antigens.

Data came from immunoSEQ multiplex PCR; TCRdb stores just in-frame clones and leaves some out. Seen here are 50,000 to 70,000 clones, 95% observed once, and the top ten hold 5.8%. Separate from the approximately 670-subject first cohort, the roughly 120-subject validation cohort was the one that the donors belonged to. The CDR3 sequence is 14 residues long. Trimming at V came to 5 bases and at J to 5 bases, leaving 5 bases not matched to a gene. Germline V gives CDR1 MNHNS, CDR2 SASEGT. The clonotype was recovered from a woman between 18 and 29 years old in good health and CMV-seropositive. Material for sequencing was PBMCs. The chain couples TRBV6-1 to TRBJ2-1; 8 positions match TRBD1. The CDR3 protein is CASSLGRGHNEQFF. CDR3 in DNA: TGTGCCAGCAGTTTGGGCAGGGGGCACAATGAGCAGTTCTTC.